The clone carrying this T cell receptor (beta chain) was seen just once. V lost 0 bases to trimming and J lost 4 bases; unmatched junction nucleotides: 7. Germline V lookup: CDR1 SGHRS, CDR2 YFSETQ. The CDR3 covers 17 residues. This sample was included in a study of blood T cell repertoires in COVID-19. The table came from immunoSEQ multiplex PCR; TCRdb's copy has only in-frame clones and leaves some out. Of a few hundred thousand clones listed, 85% to 90% were seen once; the top ten hold about 1%. Sequences were obtained from PBMCs or T cells enriched from blood (not recorded which). The sequence was collected from a man aged 18 to 29 who had recovered from COVID-19. The rearrangement uses TRBV5-1 and TRBJ2-6, with 7 bases matching TRBD2. The CDR3 nucleotides read TGCGCCAGCAGCTTGGGCGGGAGTTCTGGCGGGGCCAACGTCCTGACTTTC. It yields the protein CASSLGGSSGGANVLTF.